Presented here are 26 T cell receptor beta chains from one specimen sequenced in a study of cytotoxic CD8 clonotypes in ibrutinib-treated CLL. TCRdb's copy holds only in-frame clones and misses some; the assay was immunoSEQ multiplex PCR. Among about 310,000 clones listed, around four fifths were seen once. Sequences were derived from PBMCs, sampled before ibrutinib treatment. These receptors were collected from a human donor with chronic lymphocytic leukemia.

The V call is TRBV5-4, the J call TRBJ2-5; 7 bases match TRBD1. The V and J ends lost 4 bases and 7 bases, in that order; junction bases with no gene match: 10. In germline, CDR1 is SGHNT, CDR2 YYREEE (reference sequence). CDR3 length: 14 amino acids. The CDR3 region is CASSPGQTSGTQYF. The CDR3 DNA follows: TGTGCCAGCAGCCCGGGACAGACATCCGGGACCCAGTACTTC.

The chain couples TRBV5-5 to TRBJ2-7; possibly TRBD1 or TRBD2 for D (5 bases each). Germline V gene data show CDR1 as SGHKS and CDR2 as YYEKEE (reference sequence). The CDR3 contains 12 residues. The V and J ends lost 1 base and 6 bases respectively, with 8 bases between them. CDR3 DNA: TGTGCCAGCAGCTTGACAGGAGGCGAGCAGTACTTC. This gives the protein CASSLTGGEQYF.

The chain carries TRBV29-1 and TRBJ2-7; D gene ambiguous. Trimming stripped 3 bases from V and 2 bases from J, with 11 bases between. CDR1 is SQVTM, CDR2 ANQGSEA, per germline. There are 13 residues in the CDR3. CDR3 bases: TGCAGCGTTGAGGTAGCAGCACCCTACGAGCAGTACTTC. Translated, it gives CSVEVAAPYEQYF.

This chain uses TRBV7-2 with TRBJ2-3; weak D call: TRBD2 (6 bases). V was clipped by 5 bases and J by 2 bases, with 17 bases between them. This CDR3 is built from 16 residues. Germline V gene data show CDR1 as SGHTA and CDR2 as FQGNSA. The CDR3 region is CASSARLGINTDTQYF. The CDR3, as DNA: TGTGCCAGCAGCGCAAGACTAGGGATAAACACAGATACGCAGTATTTT.

The chain links TRBV5-5 to TRBJ1-3; possible D gene TRBD1, 5 bases. Between the trimmed V and J ends, which lost 0 bases and 6 bases, there was a span of 7 bases. CDR3 length equals 13 residues. Germline CDR1 and CDR2: SGHKS and YYEKEE (reference sequence). CDR3 sequence reads: CASSLVGENTIYF. CDR3 DNA: TGTGCCAGCAGCTTGGTAGGGGAAAACACCATATATTTT. The full variable domain, its missing parts supplied by reference TRBV5-5 and TRBJ1-3, is DAGVTQSPTHLIKTRGQQVTLRCSPISGHKSVSWYQQVLGQGPQFIFQYYEKEERGRGNFPDRFSARQFPNYSSELNVNALLLGDSALYLCASSLVGENTIYFGEGSWLTVV.

The genes are TRBV6-6 and TRBJ2-7; D tentatively fits TRBD1 or TRBD2 (5 bases each). The ends were cut back, 4 bases at V and 5 bases at J, with 21 bases in the middle. The CDR3 contains 16 residues. Germline V gene lookup returns CDR1 MNHNY and CDR2 SVGAGI (reference sequence). The CDR3 sequence: CASSSSRGPASNEQYF. The CDR3 coding sequence is TGTGCCAGCAGTTCGTCCCGGGGACCTGCTTCAAACGAGCAGTACTTC.

This sequence joins TRBV11-2 and TRBJ2-1, with 7 bases that match TRBD2. The CDR3 is 17 residues long. Trimming removed 1 base from V and 4 bases from J; junction bases left unmatched: 10. Germline values: CDR1 SGHAT, CDR2 FQNNGV. Written as DNA, the CDR3 is TGTGCCAGCAGCTTAGCGCGTTGGGGAGGGATTTACAATGAGCAGTTCTTC. It codes for CASSLARWGGIYNEQFF.

This clone was picked up a small number of times. This chain uses TRBV9 with TRBJ1-3; D gene unclear. Trimming shortened V by 4 bases and J by 2 bases, and 13 bases separated the two germline ends. Germline CDR1 reads SGDLS; CDR2 reads YYNGEE. The CDR3 length is 15 residues. Written as DNA, the CDR3 is TGTGCCAGCAGCCCCCAAAATTTTCCTGGAAACACCATATATTTT. Its protein is CASSPQNFPGNTIYF.

The genes are TRBV4-1 and TRBJ2-1, with 9 bases matching TRBD2. Germline V gene sequence: CDR1 MGHRA, CDR2 YSYEKL. V gave up 5 bases and J gave up 0 bases; unmatched junction bases: 8. This CDR3 is built from 17 residues. The DNA for the CDR3 is TGCGCCAGCAGCAGGACTAGCGCGATGAGCTCCTACAATGAGCAGTTCTTC. This gives the protein CASSRTSAMSSYNEQFF.

The chain combines TRBV10-3 with TRBJ1-5; a possible D gene is TRBD1 (6 bases). Germline assignment: CDR1 ENHRY and CDR2 SYGVKD. The CDR3 is 15 amino acids. Trimming stripped 2 bases from V and 5 bases from J, with 13 bases between. The CDR3 is CAISERGGADQPQHF. The DNA for the CDR3 is TGTGCCATCAGTGAGCGTGGGGGGGCAGATCAGCCCCAGCATTTT.

This rearrangement joins TRBV7-2 to TRBJ2-2, with TRBD2 identical over 9 bases. CDR3 length: 15 residues. From germline, CDR1 is SGHTA and CDR2 FQGNSA. V was clipped by 3 bases and J by 5 bases; unmatched bases: 4. The CDR3 DNA reads as TGTGCCAGCAGCTTCCGTCTAGCGGGGACCGGGGAGCTGTTTTTT. This codes for CASSFRLAGTGELFF.

This chain uses TRBV18 with TRBJ1-1, with D tentatively TRBD1 (5 bases). Trimming shortened V by 0 bases and J by 2 bases, and 13 bases separated the two germline ends. The CDR3 runs to 16 residues. CDR1 and CDR2 from the germline V gene are KGHSH and LQKENI. This CDR3 is CASSPPRGRSNTEAFF. As DNA, the CDR3 is TGTGCCAGCTCACCACCAAGGGGACGATCCAACACTGAAGCTTTCTTT.

The V and J genes are TRBV7-2 and TRBJ2-2; 9 nucleotides agree with TRBD1. V gave up 6 bases and J gave up 4 bases; unmatched junction bases: 9. In germline, CDR1 is SGHTA, CDR2 FQGNSA. This CDR3 spans 16 amino acids. The CDR3 nucleotides are TGTGCCAGCAGACGACCCGGGACAGGGTCCACCGGGGAGCTGTTTTTT. This codes for CASRRPGTGSTGELFF.

The chain carries TRBV9 and TRBJ2-2; D is perhaps TRBD2 (6 bases). Germline V gene sequence: CDR1 SGDLS, CDR2 YYNGEE. This CDR3 is 17 amino acids long. Trimming took off 0 bases at V and 6 bases at J, with 18 bases between the two ends. The CDR3 DNA reads as TGTGCCAGCAGCGTAGGGGCGGGACCGTTAATATCCGGGGAGCTGTTTTTT. Translated: CASSVGAGPLISGELFF.

The chain has TRBV29-1 and TRBJ2-5; D remains ambiguous. The V end was cut by 3 bases, the J end by 5 bases, with 13 bases between. Per germline, CDR1 SQVTM and CDR2 ANQGSEA. This CDR3 spans 13 amino acids. The CDR3 is CSVDAGGGETQYF. CDR3 in DNA: TGCAGCGTTGATGCCGGCGGTGGGGAGACCCAGTACTTC.

About this clone: The junction does not match germline at one end; this may be a read error. V and J are TRBV4-2 and TRBJ2-7; the D is unclear. The CDR3 covers 13 residues. Per germline, CDR1 LGHNA and CDR2 YNFKEQ. The CDR3: CASRQDGAVEQYF. The CDR3 nucleotides are TGTGCCAGCAGACAAGATGGAGCCGTTGAGCAGTACTTC.

In nucleotides, the CDR3 is TGTGCCAGCAGTGATTTGGGGGGGGTACAAGAGACCCAGTACTTC. Protein product: CASSDLGGVQETQYF. V and J are TRBV25-1 and TRBJ2-5; 7 bases map to TRBD2. The V segment lost 3 bases and the J segment 2 bases; nucleotides outside the gene matches: 6. CDR3 length equals 15 residues. Looked up from germline, CDR1 is MGHDK and CDR2 is SYGVNS.

Comments on this clone: This same CDR3 is encoded by further DNA sequences in the sample. The rearrangement uses TRBV7-2 and TRBJ2-7, with 11 bases fitting TRBD2. Germline-derived CDR1 and CDR2 are SGHTA and FQGNSA. The trim removed 1 base at V and 3 bases at J, leaving 2 bases unmatched. The CDR3 spans 15 residues. The CDR3 DNA reads as TGTGCCAGCAGCTTAGTAGCGGGAGGGAGCTACGAGCAGTACTTC. This sequence encodes CASSLVAGGSYEQYF. Full variable domain (rest looked up from reference TRBV7-2 and TRBJ2-7): GAGVSQSPSNKVTEKGKDVELRCDPISGHTALYWYRQSLGQGLEFLIYFQGNSAPDKSGLPSDRFSAERTGGSVSTLTIQRTQQEDSAVYLCASSLVAGGSYEQYFGPGTRLTVT.

The J gene is TRBJ2-7, the V gene TRBV29-1; TRBD1 is a possible D gene (5 bases). V shed 6 bases and J shed 4 bases, with 10 bases lying between them. Germline CDR1 reads SQVTM; CDR2 reads ANQGSEA. The CDR3 runs 11 residues. This CDR3 reads CSVLRQYEQYF. In DNA form, the CDR3 reads TGCAGCGTCTTAAGACAGTACGAGCAGTACTTC.

The CDR3 coding sequence is TGCGCCTCATGGGAAAGTTTAGGGGCTGAAGCTTTCTTT. Residues: CASWESLGAEAFF. This chain joins TRBV10-2 and TRBJ1-1; a possible D gene is TRBD1 (5 bases). CDR1 WSHSY and CDR2 SAAADI come from the germline V gene. This CDR3 is 13 amino acids long. Trimming took off 11 bases at V and 6 bases at J, with 19 bases between the two ends.

The chain combines TRBV11-3 with TRBJ2-4; TRBD1 matches at 9 bases. Germline V lookup: CDR1 SGHNT, CDR2 YENEEA. Unmatched junction bases numbered 2, after V lost 4 bases and J lost 7 bases. The CDR3 contains 13 residues. The CDR3 is CASSWTGANIQYF. CDR3 DNA sequence: TGTGCCAGCAGCTGGACAGGGGCGAACATTCAGTACTTC.

V gene TRBV2 combines with J gene TRBJ2-5; 7 positions match TRBD1. Germline CDR1 SNHLY, CDR2 FYNNEI. CDR3 size: 14 residues. The V gene end was trimmed by 8 bases and the J gene end by 4 bases; junction bases not matched to a gene: 10. CDR3: CASQRQGLAETQYF. The CDR3 coding sequence is TGTGCCAGCCAGCGACAGGGTCTTGCAGAGACCCAGTACTTC. The whole variable domain, filled in from reference TRBV2 and TRBJ2-5, reads EPEVTQTPSHQVTQMGQEVILRCVPISNHLYFYWYRQILGQKVEFLVSFYNNEISEKSEIFDDQFSVERPDGSNFTLKIRSTKLEDSAMYFCASQRQGLAETQYFGPGTRLLVL.

The chain uses TRBV6-6 and TRBJ1-2; weak D call: TRBD1 (5 bases). Trimming took off 5 bases at V and 4 bases at J, with 17 bases between the two ends. The CDR3 is 15 residues long. The germline V gene encodes CDR1 MNHNY and CDR2 SVGAGI (reference sequence). CDR3 sequence: CASSTGGAKSYGYTF. CDR3 coding DNA: TGTGCCAGCAGTACAGGAGGTGCTAAATCCTATGGCTACACCTTC.

The chain combines TRBV28 with TRBJ1-5, with 8 bases aligning to TRBD1. V lost 5 bases to trimming and J lost 4 bases; unmatched junction nucleotides: 7. Germline V lookup: CDR1 MDHEN, CDR2 SYDVKM. The CDR3 sequence is 15 residues long. The CDR3 here is CASSRRTGHNQPQHF. Written as DNA, the CDR3 is TGTGCCAGCAGTAGGAGGACAGGGCATAATCAGCCCCAGCATTTT.

The rearrangement joins TRBV7-2 to TRBJ2-5; 12 bases line up with TRBD2. Germline-derived CDR1 and CDR2 are SGHTA and FQGNSA. After removal of 5 bases from V and 4 bases from J, the junction contained 5 bases not matched to a gene. CDR3 size: 15 residues. CDR3 nucleotides: TGTGCCAGCAGCCCTGAGGGACTAGCGGGAGAGACCCAGTACTTC. Its translation: CASSPEGLAGETQYF.

This chain links TRBV14 with TRBJ2-7; 8 bases match TRBD2. Germline V gene lookup returns CDR1 SGHDN and CDR2 FVKESK. The CDR3 runs 13 residues. Trimming took 5 bases from V and 8 from J; bases not matched to a gene: 8. This CDR3 reads CASSGREGLKQYF. The CDR3 DNA sequence: TGTGCCAGCAGCGGCCGGGAGGGCCTAAAGCAGTACTTC.